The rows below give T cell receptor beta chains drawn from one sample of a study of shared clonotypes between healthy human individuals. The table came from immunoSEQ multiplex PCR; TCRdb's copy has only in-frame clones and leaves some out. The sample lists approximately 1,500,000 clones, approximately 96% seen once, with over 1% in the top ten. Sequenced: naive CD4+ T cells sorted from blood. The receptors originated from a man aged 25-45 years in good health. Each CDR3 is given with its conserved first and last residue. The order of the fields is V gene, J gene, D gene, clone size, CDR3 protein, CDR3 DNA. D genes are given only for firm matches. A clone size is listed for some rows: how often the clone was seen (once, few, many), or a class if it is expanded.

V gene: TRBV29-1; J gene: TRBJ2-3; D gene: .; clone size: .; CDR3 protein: CSVVGSGTDTQYF; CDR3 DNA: TGCAGCGTTGTCGGGAGTGGCACAGATACGCAGTATTTT
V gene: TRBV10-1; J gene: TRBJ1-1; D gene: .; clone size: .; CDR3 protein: CALYPQWGKTEAFF; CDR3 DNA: TGCGCCTTGTACCCTCAGTGGGGAAAAACTGAAGCTTTCTTT
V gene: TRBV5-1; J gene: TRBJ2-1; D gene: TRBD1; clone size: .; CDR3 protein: CASSPRDRGYNEQFF; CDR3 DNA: TGCGCCAGCAGCCCGCGGGACAGGGGGTACAATGAGCAGTTCTTC
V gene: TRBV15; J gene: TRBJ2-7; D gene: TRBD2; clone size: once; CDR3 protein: CATSNPTSGYPYEQYF; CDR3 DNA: TGTGCCACCAGCAACCCGACTAGCGGATATCCCTACGAGCAGTACTTC
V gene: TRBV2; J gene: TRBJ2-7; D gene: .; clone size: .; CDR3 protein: CASITGAGHPYEQYF; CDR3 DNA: TGTGCCAGCATTACGGGGGCAGGGCACCCCTACGAGCAGTACTTC
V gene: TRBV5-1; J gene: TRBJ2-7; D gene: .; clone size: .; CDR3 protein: CASSFEGRPYEQYF; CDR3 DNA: TGCGCCAGCAGCTTTGAGGGACGGCCCTACGAGCAGTACTTC
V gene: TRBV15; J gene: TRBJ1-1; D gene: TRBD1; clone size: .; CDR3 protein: CATSRDEVDRQGNTEAFF; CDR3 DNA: TGTGCCACCAGCAGAGATGAAGTTGACAGACAGGGTAACACTGAAGCTTTCTTT
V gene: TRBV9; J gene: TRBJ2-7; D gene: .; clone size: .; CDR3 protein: CASSATQQEDSYEQYF; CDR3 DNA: TGTGCCAGCAGCGCTACCCAACAGGAAGACAGCTACGAGCAGTACTTC
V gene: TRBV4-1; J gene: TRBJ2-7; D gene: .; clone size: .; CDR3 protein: CASSQDRAFYEQYF; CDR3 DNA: TGCGCCAGCAGCCAAGATAGGGCCTTCTACGAGCAGTACTTC
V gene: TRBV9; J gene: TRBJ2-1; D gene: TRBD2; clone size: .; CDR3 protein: CASSVELAGVGEQFF; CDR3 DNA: TGTGCCAGCAGCGTAGAGCTAGCGGGAGTCGGGGAGCAGTTCTTC
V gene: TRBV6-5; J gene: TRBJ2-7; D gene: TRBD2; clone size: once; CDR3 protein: CASKPGLAFEQYF; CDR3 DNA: TGTGCCAGCAAGCCGGGACTAGCGTTCGAGCAGTACTTC
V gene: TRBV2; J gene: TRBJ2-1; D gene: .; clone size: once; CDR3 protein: CASSRSTNEQFF; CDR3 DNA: TGTGCCAGCAGTAGGTCCACCAATGAGCAGTTCTTC
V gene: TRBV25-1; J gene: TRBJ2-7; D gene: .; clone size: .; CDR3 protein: CASSGPTGEQYF; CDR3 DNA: TGTGCCAGCAGTGGGCCAACAGGGGAGCAGTACTTC
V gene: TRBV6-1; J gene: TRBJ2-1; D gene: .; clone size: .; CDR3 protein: CASSEAVESYNEQFF; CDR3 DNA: TGTGCCAGCAGTGAAGCAGTCGAATCCTACAATGAGCAGTTCTTC
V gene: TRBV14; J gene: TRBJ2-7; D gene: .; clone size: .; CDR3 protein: CASSQEWGRSSYEQYF; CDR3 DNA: TGTGCCAGCAGCCAGGAGTGGGGGAGGAGCTCCTACGAGCAGTACTTC
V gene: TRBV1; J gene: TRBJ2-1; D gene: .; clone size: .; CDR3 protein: CTSSQEASGRLNEQFF; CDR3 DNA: TGCACCAGCAGCCAAGAGGCTAGCGGGAGGCTCAATGAGCAGTTCTTC
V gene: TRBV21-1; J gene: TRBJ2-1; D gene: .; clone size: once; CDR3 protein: CASSKVPDSAYNEQFF; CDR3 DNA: TGTGCCAGCAGCAAAGTCCCGGACTCTGCCTACAATGAGCAGTTCTTC
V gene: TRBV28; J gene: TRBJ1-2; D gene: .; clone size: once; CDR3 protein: CASSLPQFGTFGGYTF; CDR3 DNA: TGTGCCAGCAGTTTACCGCAATTCGGGACGTTTGGCGGCTACACCTTC
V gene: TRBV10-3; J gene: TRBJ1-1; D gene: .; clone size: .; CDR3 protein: CAISDRDSLNTEAFF; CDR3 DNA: TGTGCCATCAGTGATCGCGACAGCCTGAACACTGAAGCTTTCTTT
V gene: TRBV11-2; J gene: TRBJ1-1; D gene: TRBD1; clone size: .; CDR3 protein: CASSSPGRDRVGAFF; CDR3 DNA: TGTGCCAGCAGCTCCCCCGGGCGGGACAGGGTGGGGGCTTTCTTT
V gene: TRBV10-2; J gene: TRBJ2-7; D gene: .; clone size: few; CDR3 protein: CASSVNSYEQYF; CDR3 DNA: TGCGCCAGCAGCGTCAACTCCTACGAGCAGTACTTC
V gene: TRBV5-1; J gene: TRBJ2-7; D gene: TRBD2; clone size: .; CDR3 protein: CASSLRRESSYEQYF; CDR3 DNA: TGCGCCAGCAGCTTGCGGCGGGAGAGCTCCTACGAGCAGTACTTC
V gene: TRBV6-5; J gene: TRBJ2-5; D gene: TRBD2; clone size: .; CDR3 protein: CASSLAGTETQYF; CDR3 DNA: TGTGCCAGCAGTTTAGCGGGAACGGAGACCCAGTACTTC
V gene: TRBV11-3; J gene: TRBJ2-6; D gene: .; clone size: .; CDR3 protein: CASSINTSRQSRANVLTF; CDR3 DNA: TGTGCCAGCAGCATAAATACATCTCGACAAAGTCGGGCCAACGTCCTGACTTTC
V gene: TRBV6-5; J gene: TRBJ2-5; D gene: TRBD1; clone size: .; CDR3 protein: CASSLDRVWETQYF; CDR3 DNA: TGTGCCAGCAGTTTAGACAGGGTATGGGAGACCCAGTACTTC
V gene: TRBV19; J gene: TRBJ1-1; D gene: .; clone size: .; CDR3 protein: CASSRYPGEAFF; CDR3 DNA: TGTGCCAGTAGCCGCTACCCGGGTGAAGCTTTCTTT
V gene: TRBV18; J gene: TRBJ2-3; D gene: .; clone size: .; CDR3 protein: CASSPPSAGTDTQYF; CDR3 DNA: TGTGCCAGCTCACCGCCTAGCGCCGGCACAGATACGCAGTATTTT
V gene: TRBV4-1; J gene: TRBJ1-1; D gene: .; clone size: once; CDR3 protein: CASSHPVARAAAEAFF; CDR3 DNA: TGCGCCAGCAGCCACCCGGTCGCCAGGGCTGCTGCTGAAGCTTTCTTT
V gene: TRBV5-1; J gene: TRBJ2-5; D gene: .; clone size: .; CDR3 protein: CASSFGQGTETQYF; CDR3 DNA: TGCGCCAGCAGCTTTGGCCAGGGGACAGAGACCCAGTACTTC
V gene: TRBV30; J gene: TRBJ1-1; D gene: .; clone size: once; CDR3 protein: CAWKREGQGAFF; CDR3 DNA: TGTGCCTGGAAGCGGGAGGGCCAAGGAGCTTTCTTT
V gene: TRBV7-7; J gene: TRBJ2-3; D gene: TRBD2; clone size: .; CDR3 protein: CASSLGGGRTDTQYF; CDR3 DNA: TGTGCCAGCAGCTTAGGGGGCGGGAGAACAGATACGCAGTATTTT
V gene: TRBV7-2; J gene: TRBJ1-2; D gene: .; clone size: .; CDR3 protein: CASSPRGIDGGYTF; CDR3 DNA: TGTGCCAGCAGCCCACGGGGTATTGACGGTGGCTACACCTTC
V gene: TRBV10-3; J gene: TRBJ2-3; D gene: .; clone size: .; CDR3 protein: CAISESGTDTQYF; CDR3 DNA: TGTGCCATCAGTGAGTCTGGCACAGATACGCAGTATTTT
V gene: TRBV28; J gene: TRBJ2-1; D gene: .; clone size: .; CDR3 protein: CASSWDPRSSYNEQFF; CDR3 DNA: TGTGCCAGCTCATGGGACCCCCGGAGCTCCTACAATGAGCAGTTCTTC
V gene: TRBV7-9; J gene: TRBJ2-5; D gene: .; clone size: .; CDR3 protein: CASSLVPKEPSKTQYF; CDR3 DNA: TGTGCCAGCAGCTTAGTACCGAAGGAACCTTCGAAGACCCAGTACTTC
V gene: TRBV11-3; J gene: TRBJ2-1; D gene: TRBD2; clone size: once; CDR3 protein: CASSHSGSSYNEQFF; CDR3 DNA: TGTGCCAGCAGTCACAGCGGGAGCTCCTACAATGAGCAGTTCTTC
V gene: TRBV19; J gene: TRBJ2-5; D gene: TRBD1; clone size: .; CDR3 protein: CASSIETGGRRPQYF; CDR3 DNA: TGTGCCAGTAGTATAGAAACAGGGGGCCGAAGGCCCCAGTACTTC
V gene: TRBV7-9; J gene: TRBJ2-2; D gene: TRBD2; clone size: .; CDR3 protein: CASSRRGGIGELFF; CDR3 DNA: TGTGCCAGCAGCCGCCGGGGAGGGATCGGGGAGCTGTTTTTT
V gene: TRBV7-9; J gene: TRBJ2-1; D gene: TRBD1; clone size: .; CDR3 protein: CASSSQGGTEQFF; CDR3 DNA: TGTGCCAGCAGCTCACAGGGGGGCACTGAGCAGTTCTTC
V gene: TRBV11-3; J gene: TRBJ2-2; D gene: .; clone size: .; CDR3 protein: CAIRIRILSYTGELFF; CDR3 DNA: TGTGCCATCCGCATAAGGATTCTATCTTACACCGGGGAGCTGTTTTTT
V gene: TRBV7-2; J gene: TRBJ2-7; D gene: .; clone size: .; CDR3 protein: CASSLPTYYEQYF; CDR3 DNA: TGTGCCAGCAGCTTGCCGACTTACTACGAGCAGTACTTC
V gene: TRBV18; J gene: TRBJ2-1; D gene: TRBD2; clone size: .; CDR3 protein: CASSPATSSPVTGNEQFF; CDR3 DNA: TGTGCCAGCTCCCCGGCGACTAGCTCTCCGGTTACCGGCAATGAGCAGTTCTTC
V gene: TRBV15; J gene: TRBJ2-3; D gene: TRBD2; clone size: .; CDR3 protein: CATSRDPTSGGSTDTQYF; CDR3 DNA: TGTGCCACCAGCAGAGACCCGACTAGCGGGGGGAGCACAGATACGCAGTATTTT
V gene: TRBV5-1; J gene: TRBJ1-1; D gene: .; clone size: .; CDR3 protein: CASSLRAPPDTEAFF; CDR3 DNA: TGCGCCAGCAGCTTGAGAGCCCCGCCCGACACTGAAGCTTTCTTT
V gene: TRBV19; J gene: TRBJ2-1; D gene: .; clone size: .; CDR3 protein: CASNPSASYNEQFF; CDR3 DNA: TGTGCCAGTAACCCCTCCGCCTCCTACAATGAGCAGTTCTTC
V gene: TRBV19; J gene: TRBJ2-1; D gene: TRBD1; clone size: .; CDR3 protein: CASSVRQGSSYNEQFF; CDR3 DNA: TGTGCCAGTAGTGTAAGACAGGGGAGCTCCTACAATGAGCAGTTCTTC
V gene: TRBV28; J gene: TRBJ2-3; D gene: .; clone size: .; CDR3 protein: CASSFLLGGSTDTQYF; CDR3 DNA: TGTGCCAGCAGTTTCCTCCTCGGCGGGAGCACAGATACGCAGTATTTT
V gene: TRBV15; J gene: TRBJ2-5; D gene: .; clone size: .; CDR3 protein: CATSRGPTGAGETQYF; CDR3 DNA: TGTGCCACCAGCAGAGGACCCACGGGAGCAGGAGAGACCCAGTACTTC
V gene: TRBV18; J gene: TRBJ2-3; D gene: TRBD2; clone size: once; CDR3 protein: CASSPKEAGVTDTQYF; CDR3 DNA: TGTGCCAGCTCACCAAAGGAGGCGGGAGTCACAGATACGCAGTATTTT
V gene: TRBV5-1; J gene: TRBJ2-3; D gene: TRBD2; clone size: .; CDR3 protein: CASSEGLAGMADTQYF; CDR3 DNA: TGCGCCAGCAGCGAGGGACTAGCGGGGATGGCAGATACGCAGTATTTT
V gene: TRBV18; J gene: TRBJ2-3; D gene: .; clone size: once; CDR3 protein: CASSPRQTVEDTQYF; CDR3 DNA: TGTGCCAGCTCACCACGTCAGACGGTTGAGGATACGCAGTATTTT
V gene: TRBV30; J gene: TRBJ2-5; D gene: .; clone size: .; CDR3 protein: CAGEGVGTQYF; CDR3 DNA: TGTGCCGGGGAAGGGGTCGGGACCCAGTACTTC
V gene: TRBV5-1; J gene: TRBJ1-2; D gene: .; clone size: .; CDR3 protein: CASSFPQANGYTF; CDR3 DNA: TGCGCCAGCAGCTTTCCACAGGCGAATGGCTACACCTTC
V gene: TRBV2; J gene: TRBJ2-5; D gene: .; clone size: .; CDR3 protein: CASRQHNIVGNQETQYF; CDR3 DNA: TGTGCCAGCAGACAACACAATATCGTGGGGAACCAAGAGACCCAGTACTTC